These 15 T cell receptor beta chains originate from one sample sequenced in a study of vaccination and CD4 T cells after COVID-19. Oncomine TCR Beta short-read sequencing was applied to DNA from cultured CD4+ T cells. In TCRdb, the PCR reads were re-called with MiXCR into one record per CDR3 protein. Here the sample spans some 19,000 distinct CDR3 sequences, 30% to 40% being singletons. Treatment in this sample: roughly 10-day PBMC culture with coronavirus spike peptide pools or control peptides (ViraFEST assay). The antigens these receptors bind are not known. Material: cultured CD4+ T cells from blood. These receptor sequences come from a human donor with COVID-19.

V is TRBV20-1 and J is TRBJ2-5; 9 nucleotides line up with TRBD2. The trim removed 1 base at V and 6 bases at J, leaving 9 bases unmatched. CDR3 size: 15 residues. Germline CDR1 DFQATT, CDR2 SNEGSKA (reference sequence). This CDR3 reads CSARVGGTSIQTQYF. The DNA of the CDR3 is TGCAGTGCTAGAGTCGGCGGGACTAGCATTCAGACCCAGTACTTC.

Here the CDR3 reads CASSPARGSTDTQYF. CDR3 in DNA: TGTGCCAGCAGTCCCGCGCGAGGGAGCACAGATACGCAGTATTTT. The chain employs TRBV7-9 and TRBJ2-3; D is perhaps TRBD2 (5 bases). CDR3 length: 15 residues. Trimming shortened V by 6 bases and J by 0 bases, and 13 bases separated the two germline ends. Germline-derived CDR1 and CDR2 are SEHNR and FQNEAQ (reference sequence).

This clonotype came up a few times. This may stem from a read error, because a much larger clone lies one nucleotide away. The rearrangement links TRBV7-2 to TRBJ2-3; 7 bases match TRBD2. The CDR3 runs 14 residues. With 5 bases clipped from V and 4 bases from J, the junction kept 6 bases outside the gene matches. Germline V gene data show CDR1 as SGHTA and CDR2 as FQGNSA. CDR3 nucleotides: TGTGCCAGCAGCGACAAGCGGGGCGCAGATACGCAGTATTTT. This translates into CASSDKRGADTQYF.

The chain uses TRBV20-1 and TRBJ2-3; TRBD2 matches at 8 bases. The CDR3 has 14 amino acids. Trimming removed 5 bases from V and 0 bases from J; junction bases left unmatched: 4. CDR1 and CDR2 from the germline V gene are DFQATT and SNEGSKA (reference sequence). CDR3 DNA: TGCAGTGCTGAGACTAGCGCTAGCACAGATACGCAGTATTTT. Translation: CSAETSASTDTQYF.

The rearrangement links TRBV10-2 to TRBJ2-1; D gene uncertain. Looked up from germline, CDR1 is WSHSY and CDR2 is SAAADI. The CDR3 consists of 14 residues. The V end was cut by 0 bases, the J end by 3 bases, with 6 bases between. CDR3 residues: CASSESTLYNEQFF. As DNA, the CDR3 is TGCGCCAGCAGTGAGTCCACCCTCTACAATGAGCAGTTCTTC.

The chain has TRBV19 and TRBJ1-4, with D unresolved. Germline CDR1 is LNHDA and CDR2 is SQIVND (reference sequence). The CDR3 contains 17 residues. Trimming removed 3 bases at V and 3 bases at J, with 17 bases between. The CDR3: CASSMARVRLANEKLFF. The CDR3 DNA reads TGTGCCAGTAGTATGGCGAGGGTTCGTCTGGCTAATGAAAAACTGTTTTTT.

The genes are TRBV4-2 and TRBJ1-5; D is ambiguous. CDR3 length: 16 amino acids. The ends were cut back, 2 bases at V and 3 bases at J, with 14 bases in the middle. Germline CDR1 reads LGHNA; CDR2 reads YNFKEQ. This CDR3 reads CASSQSSGRDNQPQHF. The CDR3 coding sequence is TGTGCCAGCAGCCAATCTTCGGGGAGGGACAATCAGCCCCAGCATTTT.

This clonotype showed up just a few times. The gene calls are TRBV27 and TRBJ1-1; weak D call: TRBD1 (6 bases). Germline CDR1 MNHEY, CDR2 SMNVEV (reference sequence). Trimming cost V 2 bases and J 6 bases, with 7 bases left between them. CDR3 length equals 12 residues. CDR3 DNA sequence: TGTGCCAGCAGTTTAGGGGGCGCTGAAGCTTTCTTT. This translates into CASSLGGAEAFF.

The chain has TRBV20-1 and TRBJ2-1; D gene uncertain. In germline, CDR1 is DFQATT, CDR2 SNEGSKA (reference sequence). This CDR3 contains 11 residues. Trimming pared 0 bases from V and 7 bases from J, leaving 4 bases between. This chain's CDR3 is CSARDPNEQFF. The CDR3, as DNA: TGCAGTGCTAGAGATCCTAATGAGCAGTTCTTC.

This clonotype was detected only a few times. The gene calls are TRBV6-1 and TRBJ1-1, with 7 nucleotides matching TRBD1. From germline, CDR1 is MNHNS and CDR2 SASEGT. CDR3 length: 15 amino acids. V shed 6 bases and J 5 bases; nucleotides not matched to a gene: 12. The CDR3 sequence is CASSLPPGQRTEAFF. In DNA form, the CDR3 reads TGTGCCAGCAGCCTCCCCCCGGGACAGAGGACTGAAGCTTTCTTT.

The rearrangement uses TRBV28 and TRBJ1-2; D might be TRBD1 (5 bases). The V end lost 5 bases, the J end lost 4 bases, and 11 bases lay between the germline ends. CDR1 is MDHEN, CDR2 SYDVKM, per germline. This CDR3 has 13 amino acids. CDR3 sequence: CASSPGMRYGYTF. In DNA, the CDR3 is TGTGCCAGCAGTCCAGGGATGCGCTATGGCTACACCTTC.

V usage is TRBV6-1 and J usage is TRBJ1-4; D unclear. The V and J ends lost 5 bases and 2 bases respectively, with 18 bases between them. The CDR3 covers 17 residues. Per the germline V gene, CDR1 is MNHNS and CDR2 is SASEGT. CDR3: CASSSRTGTGTNEKLFF. CDR3 in DNA: TGTGCCAGCAGTAGTCGAACCGGAACTGGGACTAATGAAAAACTGTTTTTT.

The chain has TRBV6-2 or TRBV6-3 and TRBJ2-7, with TRBD2 matching over 8 bases. CDR1 MNHEY and CDR2 SVGEGT come from the germline V gene. V trimming: 0 bases; J trimming: 2 bases; junction bases outside the gene matches: 3. The CDR3 runs to 15 residues. The CDR3 region has the DNA TGTGCCAGCAGTTACTCCGGGGGGGGACCCTACGAGCAGTACTTC. It yields the protein CASSYSGGGPYEQYF.

This sequence joins TRBV9 and TRBJ1-6, with 8 bases identical to TRBD1. Trimming removed 0 bases from V and 7 bases from J; junction bases left unmatched: 3. This CDR3 has 15 amino acids. CDR1 and CDR2 from the germline V gene are SGDLS and YYNGEE. The DNA of the CDR3 is TGTGCCAGCAGCGTAGTAGGGACAGGAAATTCACCCCTCCACTTT. Translated, it gives CASSVVGTGNSPLHF. Drawing the rest from reference TRBV9 and TRBJ1-6, the complete variable domain is DSGVTQTPKHLITATGQRVTLRCSPRSGDLSVYWYQQSLDQGLQFLIQYYNGEERAKGNILERFSAQQFPDLHSELNLSSLELGDSALYFCASSVVGTGNSPLHFGNGTRLTVT.

Remarks on this clonotype: The junction departs from germline at one end; a sequencing error may be responsible. This chain links TRBV15 with TRBJ1-1; D unclear. Germline loops: CDR1 LNHNV, CDR2 YYDKDF (reference sequence). CDR3 length: 13 amino acids. The CDR3 bases are TGTGCCACCAACAGAGCTGGCAACACTGAAGCTTTCTTT. It encodes CATNRAGNTEAFF.